The 26 T cell receptor beta chains in this list originate from one sample, sequenced in a study of shared clonotypes between healthy human individuals. TCRdb keeps only in-frame clones here, not all; method: immunoSEQ multiplex PCR. The sample includes under 600,000 clones, about 96% of them seen just once. The sample comprised naive CD4+ T cells sorted from blood. Specified subset: CD45RA+ positively selected. The receptors were sampled from a woman in her 30s in good health.

The chain combines TRBV4-2 with TRBJ2-1; 11 bases agree with TRBD2. The germline V gene has CDR1 LGHNA and CDR2 YNFKEQ. V gave up 4 bases and J gave up 7 bases; unmatched junction bases: 12. The CDR3 has 17 residues. The CDR3 DNA sequence: TGTGCCAGCAGCCCCCAGCCCCTAGCGGGAGGTCTAAATGAGCAGTTCTTC. The encoded protein is CASSPQPLAGGLNEQFF.

In its sample, this clone was seen once. The chain employs TRBV5-1 and TRBJ1-3, with D unresolved. Germline V lookup: CDR1 SGHRS, CDR2 YFSETQ. Trimming cost V 5 bases and J 0 bases, with 9 bases left between them. This CDR3 region has 14 residues. CDR3 protein: CASRSSDSGNTIYF. In nucleotides, the CDR3 is TGCGCCAGCAGGTCTAGTGACTCTGGAAACACCATATATTTT.

V and J are TRBV6-1 and TRBJ1-2; D is ambiguous. Per germline, CDR1 MNHNS and CDR2 SASEGT. This CDR3 spans 11 amino acids. V lost 3 bases and J lost 8, with 7 bases in between. Written as DNA, the CDR3 is TGTGCCAGCAGTGATTCTCGGGGCTACACCTTC. This encodes CASSDSRGYTF.

This sequence joins TRBV4-1 and TRBJ1-5; 11 positions match TRBD1. The V and J ends lost 1 base and 9 bases, in that order; junction bases with no gene match: 8. The germline gives CDR1 MGHRA, CDR2 YSYEKL. The CDR3 is made up of 16 amino acids. CDR3 sequence reads: CASSQGGTGGIGPQHF. DNA for the CDR3: TGCGCCAGCAGCCAAGGAGGGACAGGGGGTATTGGGCCCCAGCATTTT.

The J gene is TRBJ2-6, the V gene TRBV27, with no clear D. The CDR3 runs to 17 residues. V lost 5 bases to trimming and J lost 2 bases, with 16 bases between them. Germline V lookup: CDR1 MNHEY, CDR2 SMNVEV (reference sequence). In DNA form, the CDR3 reads TGTGCCAGCAGTCAAACCGCACGGACGACTGGGGCCAACGTCCTGACTTTC. This sequence encodes CASSQTARTTGANVLTF.

This rearrangement joins TRBV4-1 to TRBJ2-7, with D perhaps matching TRBD1 or TRBD2 (5 bases each). V was shortened by 4 bases and J by 0 bases, with 10 bases between the two germline ends. From germline, CDR1 is MGHRA and CDR2 YSYEKL. The CDR3 contains 14 residues. DNA for the CDR3: TGCGCCAGCAGCCCTCCGGGACGCTCCTACGAGCAGTACTTC. Translating gives CASSPPGRSYEQYF.

CDR3 sequence reads: CASREIRQGDYGYTF. The CDR3 nucleotides read TGTGCCAGTAGAGAGATCAGGCAAGGGGACTATGGCTACACCTTC. The chain employs TRBV19 and TRBJ1-2; D perhaps matches TRBD1 (5 bases). The germline CDR1 and CDR2 sequences are LNHDA and SQIVND (reference sequence). V was cut by 6 bases and J by 3 bases, with 17 bases left in between. The CDR3 has 15 amino acids.

J is TRBJ2-4 and V is TRBV7-9; TRBD2 is a possible D gene (7 bases). The CDR3 has 16 residues. CDR1 and CDR2 from the germline V gene are SEHNR and FQNEAQ (reference sequence). The V gene lost 2 bases and the J gene lost 5 bases, with 16 bases spanning the gap. The CDR3 is CASSLLGGPTENIQYF. The CDR3, as DNA: TGTGCCAGCAGCTTATTGGGGGGGCCAACCGAAAACATTCAGTACTTC.

The gene calls are TRBV6-5 and TRBJ2-2, with D maybe TRBD1 (5 bases). The CDR3 covers 14 residues. Trimming took 0 bases from V and 16 from J, leaving 18 bases between them. Germline-derived CDR1 and CDR2 are MNHEY and SVGAGI. In DNA form, the CDR3 reads TGTGCCAGCAGTTACTCGATGTCTGGCAGGGTAGAGTTTTTT. As protein: CASSYSMSGRVEFF.

The V and J genes are TRBV27 and TRBJ2-7; D possibly corresponds to TRBD1 (5 bases). Between the trimmed V and J ends, which lost 5 bases and 2 bases, there was a span of 19 bases. Germline assignment: CDR1 MNHEY and CDR2 SMNVEV (reference sequence). This CDR3 is 16 amino acids long. The CDR3 coding sequence is TGTGCCAGCAGTCCATCTCAAAAGGCAGGGCCCTACGAGCAGTACTTC. This codes for CASSPSQKAGPYEQYF.

The count of this clone is one. The chain employs TRBV28 and TRBJ2-1; 13 bases match TRBD2. In germline, CDR1 is MDHEN, CDR2 SYDVKM. Unmatched junction bases numbered 7, after V lost 5 bases and J lost 9 bases. This CDR3 region has 15 residues. CDR3 amino acids: CASSHTSGRAFEQFF. The CDR3 bases are TGTGCCAGCAGTCATACTAGCGGGAGGGCCTTTGAGCAGTTCTTC.

The J gene is TRBJ1-1, the V gene TRBV6-1; tentatively, D is TRBD1 (6 bases). CDR1 and CDR2 (germline): MNHNS, SASEGT. V lost 4 bases, J lost 9 bases, and 15 bases lay in between. The CDR3 length is 13 residues. Written as DNA, the CDR3 is TGTGCCAGCAGTGTTGGGCGGGGGGCCAAAGCTTTCTTT. This encodes CASSVGRGAKAFF.

The chain joins TRBV19 to TRBJ2-5; TRBD2 aligns across 11 bases. Germline CDR1 reads LNHDA; CDR2 reads SQIVND (reference sequence). The CDR3 spans 16 residues. The junction had 9 bases not matched to a gene; V was cut back by 4 bases and J by 5 bases. CDR3 sequence: CASSTTSGTLGETQYF. The CDR3, as DNA: TGTGCCAGTAGTACGACTAGCGGGACCCTAGGGGAGACCCAGTACTTC.

CDR3 sequence reads: CASSLMPSGNPDTQYF. The CDR3 DNA sequence: TGTGCCAGCAGCTTAATGCCTAGCGGGAACCCAGATACGCAGTATTTT. The chain employs TRBV7-2 and TRBJ2-3; the match to TRBD2 covers 9 bases. V lost 2 bases, J lost 4 bases, and 7 bases stayed unmatched. Germline V CDR1 and CDR2: SGHTA, FQGNSA. The CDR3 is made up of 16 amino acids.

The CDR3 DNA is TGTGCCAGCAGCTTAGACGCGGGGGCCCTTGGCAGGGAGCTGTTTTTT. This translates into CASSLDAGALGRELFF. The chain combines TRBV13 with TRBJ2-2, with D possibly TRBD2 on 7 matching bases. Germline V gene sequence: CDR1 PRHDT, CDR2 FYEKMQ (reference sequence). Trimming cost V 1 base and J 9 bases, with 18 bases left between them. The CDR3 covers 16 residues.

The rearrangement joins TRBV21-1 to TRBJ2-7; no DNA check was done on the table's D call, TRBD1. TRBV21-1 is given as a pseudogene. The CDR3 has 16 residues. The CDR3 sequence is CASSRIGDRGPGEQYF. CDR3 nucleotides: TGTGCCAGCAGCCGGATAGGGGACAGGGGGCCGGGCGAGCAGTACTTC.

The genes are TRBV7-2 and TRBJ2-7; TRBD2 agrees at 7 bases. Trimming took 5 bases from V and 3 from J; bases not matched to a gene: 16. This CDR3 has 17 amino acids. Germline V lookup: CDR1 SGHTA, CDR2 FQGNSA. CDR3 bases: TGTGCCAGCAGCCTAAGGCGGGGGAAAGTTTCGGTCTACGAGCAGTACTTC. Residues: CASSLRRGKVSVYEQYF.

J is TRBJ2-3 and V is TRBV6-1; weak D call: TRBD1 (5 bases). Germline lookup yields CDR1 MNHNS and CDR2 SASEGT. V gave up 5 bases and J gave up 7 bases, with 16 bases separating them. The CDR3 length is 14 residues. The CDR3 DNA is TGTGCCAGCAGTATCCCGACAGAGCTCCATACGCAGTATTTT. It translates to CASSIPTELHTQYF.

The V and J genes are TRBV6-5 and TRBJ2-3; possible D gene TRBD2, 5 bases. Per germline, CDR1 MNHEY and CDR2 SVGAGI. This CDR3 has 14 amino acids. Trimming removed 4 bases at V and 4 bases at J, with 12 bases between. This CDR3 reads CASSSGLLADTQYF. The CDR3, as DNA: TGTGCCAGCAGTTCAGGACTCCTCGCAGATACGCAGTATTTT.

This clone was counted once. The chain joins TRBV7-8 to TRBJ2-5; no definite D call. The V end lost 5 bases, the J end lost 1 base, and 2 bases lay between the germline ends. The length of the CDR3 is 11 residues. CDR1 and CDR2 from the germline V gene are SGHVS and FQNEAQ. The DNA of the CDR3 is TGTGCCAGCAGCATCCAAGAGACCCAGTACTTC. Amino acids: CASSIQETQYF.

This rearrangement joins TRBV7-6 to TRBJ1-1; D gene unclear. V was cut by 1 base and J by 5 bases, with 8 bases left in between. CDR1 is SGHVS and CDR2 is FNYEAQ in the germline V gene. This CDR3 has 13 amino acids. As DNA, the CDR3 is TGTGCCAGCAGCTTAGAGGGTTGGACTGAAGCTTTCTTT. Protein sequence: CASSLEGWTEAFF.

This chain uses TRBV5-1 with TRBJ2-1; 8 bases fit TRBD2. Losses at the gene ends were 1 base for V and 2 bases for J; bases not matched to a gene: 8. The length of the CDR3 is 17 residues. From germline, CDR1 is SGHRS and CDR2 YFSETQ. The CDR3 DNA is TGCGCCAGCAGCTTGTTGAGCGGGAGTTACCCCTACAATGAGCAGTTCTTC. Its protein is CASSLLSGSYPYNEQFF.

This clone was found once. The chain carries TRBV5-1 and TRBJ2-2, with TRBD1 identical over 9 bases. This CDR3 has 17 amino acids. Trimming removed 1 base from V and 5 bases from J; junction bases left unmatched: 9. Germline CDR1 and CDR2: SGHRS and YFSETQ. CDR3 region: CASSLSPQGAGTGELFF. Here the CDR3 DNA reads TGCGCCAGCAGCTTGTCTCCACAGGGGGCAGGGACCGGGGAGCTGTTTTTT. Variable domain in full (rest from reference TRBV5-1 and TRBJ2-2): KAGVTQTPRYLIKTRGQQVTLSCSPISGHRSVSWYQQTPGQGLQFLFEYFSETQRNKGNFPGRFSGRQFSNSRSEMNVSTLELGDSALYLCASSLSPQGAGTGELFFGEGSRLTVL.

This clone was picked up a small number of times. The V and J genes are TRBV9 and TRBJ2-5; possibly TRBD1 for D (5 bases). This CDR3 has 14 residues. V was trimmed by 7 bases and J by 2 bases, leaving 15 bases between them. Germline V gene lookup returns CDR1 SGDLS and CDR2 YYNGEE. CDR3 amino acids: CASSAGMNQETQYF. CDR3 coding DNA: TGTGCCAGCTCGGCAGGGATGAATCAAGAGACCCAGTACTTC.

The CDR3 coding sequence is TGTGCCAGCAGTTCAGGGTTGTCGGCTTTCTTT. Amino acid sequence: CASSSGLSAFF. The chain recombines TRBV6-5 with TRBJ1-1; possibly TRBD1 for D (5 bases). Germline CDR1 and CDR2: MNHEY and SVGAGI. There are 11 residues in the CDR3. The V and J ends lost 4 bases and 11 bases respectively, with 11 bases between them.

The chain uses TRBV4-2 and TRBJ2-5, with 9 bases fitting TRBD2. CDR3 length equals 16 residues. Trimming removed 3 bases from V and 1 base from J; junction bases left unmatched: 6. Germline CDR1 LGHNA, CDR2 YNFKEQ. CDR3 region: CASSHHVSGGQETQYF. DNA of the CDR3: TGTGCCAGCAGCCACCACGTTAGCGGGGGCCAAGAGACCCAGTACTTC.